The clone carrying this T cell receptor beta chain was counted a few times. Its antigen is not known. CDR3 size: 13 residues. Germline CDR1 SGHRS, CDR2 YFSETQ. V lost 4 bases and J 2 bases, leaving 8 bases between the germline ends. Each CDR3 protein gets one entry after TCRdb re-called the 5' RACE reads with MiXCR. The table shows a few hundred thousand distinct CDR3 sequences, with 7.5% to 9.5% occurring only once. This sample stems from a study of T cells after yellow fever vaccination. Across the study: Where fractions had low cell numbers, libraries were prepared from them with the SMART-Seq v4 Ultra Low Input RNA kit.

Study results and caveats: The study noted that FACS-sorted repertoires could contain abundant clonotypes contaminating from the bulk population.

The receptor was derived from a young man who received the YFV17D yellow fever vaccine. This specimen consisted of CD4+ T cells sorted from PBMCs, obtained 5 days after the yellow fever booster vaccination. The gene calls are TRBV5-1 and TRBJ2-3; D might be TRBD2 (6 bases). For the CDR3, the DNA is TGCGCCAGCAGCCCACTAGCCACAGATACGCAGTATTTT. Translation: CASSPLATDTQYF. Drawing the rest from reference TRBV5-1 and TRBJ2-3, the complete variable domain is KAGVTQTPRYLIKTRGQQVTLSCSPISGHRSVSWYQQTPGQGLQFLFEYFSETQRNKGNFPGRFSGRQFSNSRSEMNVSTLELGDSALYLCASSPLATDTQYFGPGTRLTVL.